What follows is one TCR beta chain and its context. Caucasian individuals from Russia who were healthy and aged roughly 6 to 95 acted as donors. A second PCR of about 6 to 12 cycles used a sample-barcoded 5' primer and a J-beta primer mix. TCRdb processed the 5' RACE reads anew with MiXCR; each CDR3 protein has one entry. Altogether around 1,000,000 distinct CDR3 sequences are present, about 25% being singletons, with the ten largest covering approximately 0.79%. This record comes from a study of blood T cells in healthy people across ages. Germline loops: CDR1 SEHNR, CDR2 FQNEAQ (reference sequence). Trimming cost V 7 bases and J 0 bases, with 14 bases left between them. This CDR3 is 15 amino acids long. These sequences were also reported in another study, on T cells of mothers and their children. Per that study: Not a single persistent microchimeric T cell clone was detected.

The sample comprised blood. The receptor was derived from a girl aged 2-15 years in good health. The chain employs TRBV7-9 and TRBJ2-3; no firm D call. CDR3: CASMLREESTDTQYF. For the CDR3, the DNA is TGTGCCAGCATGCTTAGAGAGGAGAGCACAGATACGCAGTATTTT. Looking up the rest from reference TRBV7-9 and TRBJ2-3 gives the full variable domain: DTGVSQNPRHKITKRGQNVTFRCDPISEHNRLYWYRQTLGQGPEFLTYFQNEAQLEKSRLLSDRFSAERPKGSFSTLEIQRTEQGDSAMYLCASMLREESTDTQYFGPGTRLTVL.